This is a list of T cell receptor beta chains from one sample in a study of a mutant IDH1 vaccine in newly diagnosed glioma. Using immunoSEQ multiplex PCR, the repertoire was profiled, and TCRdb retains in-frame clones only, with some absent. This table holds approximately 70,000 clones, approximately 79% found once. The sequencing used PBMCs, collected from a glioma patient treated with radiotherapy, temozolomide or both. The origin of the receptors is a man aged 50 to 59 with glioma. The CDR3 runs from the conserved cysteine through the conserved F or W. D genes are given only for firm matches. The listing skips clone size in some rows; elsewhere it reads once, few, many or a size class.

size: NA
V: TRBV29-1
J: TRBJ2-7
D: NA
CDR3: CSVEGEQVGYEQYF
DNA: TGCAGCGTTGAAGGGGAGCAGGTTGGATACGAGCAGTACTTC

size: NA
V: TRBV9
J: TRBJ2-7
D: NA
CDR3: CASSPTTKAVYEQYF
DNA: TGTGCCAGCAGCCCCACGACAAAGGCAGTGTACGAGCAGTACTTC

size: NA
V: TRBV5-1
J: TRBJ1-1
D: NA
CDR3: CASSLGNREDTEAFF
DNA: TGCGCCAGCAGCTTGGGAAACAGGGAGGACACTGAAGCTTTCTTT

size: NA
V: TRBV6-5
J: TRBJ1-5
D: NA
CDR3: CASSGQQGQPQHF
DNA: TGTGCCAGCAGCGGACAGCAGGGTCAGCCCCAGCATTTT

size: NA
V: TRBV11-2
J: TRBJ1-4
D: TRBD1
CDR3: CASSFRQGTNEKLFF
DNA: TGTGCCAGCAGCTTCCGACAGGGAACAAATGAAAAACTGTTTTTT

size: NA
V: TRBV30
J: TRBJ1-5
D: NA
CDR3: CAWSRDLREPQHF
DNA: TGTGCCTGGAGCAGAGACCTAAGGGAGCCCCAGCATTTT

size: NA
V: TRBV18
J: TRBJ1-3
D: NA
CDR3: CASSPSRDTIYF
DNA: TGTGCCAGCTCACCTTCGAGGGACACCATATATTTT

size: NA
V: TRBV2
J: TRBJ1-5
D: NA
CDR3: CASSERGNSNQPQHF
DNA: TGTGCCAGCAGTGAACGGGGTAATAGCAATCAGCCCCAGCATTTT

size: NA
V: TRBV5-1
J: TRBJ2-1
D: TRBD1
CDR3: CASSFLRGQGNEQFF
DNA: TGCGCCAGCAGCTTCTTGAGGGGACAGGGGAATGAGCAGTTCTTC

size: NA
V: TRBV7-9
J: TRBJ1-3
D: NA
CDR3: CASSSNSGNTIYF
DNA: TGTGCCAGCAGCTCAAACTCTGGAAACACCATATATTTT

size: NA
V: TRBV14
J: TRBJ1-2
D: NA
CDR3: CASSQGLGRGGYTF
DNA: TGTGCCAGCAGCCAAGGATTAGGGAGGGGTGGCTACACCTTC

size: NA
V: TRBV5-1
J: TRBJ2-5
D: NA
CDR3: CASSFADTQETQYF
DNA: TGCGCCAGCAGCTTTGCGGACACTCAAGAGACCCAGTACTTC

size: NA
V: TRBV30
J: TRBJ1-6
D: TRBD1
CDR3: CAWSGQGAGSPLHF
DNA: TGTGCCTGGAGTGGACAGGGGGCGGGTTCACCCCTCCACTTT

size: NA
V: TRBV10-3
J: TRBJ1-2
D: NA
CDR3: CAISESESGYTF
DNA: TGTGCCATCAGTGAGTCGGAGAGTGGCTACACCTTC

size: NA
V: TRBV15
J: TRBJ1-5
D: TRBD1
CDR3: CATSREDRGRQPQHF
DNA: TGTGCCACCAGCAGAGAGGACAGGGGCCGCCAGCCCCAGCATTTT

size: NA
V: TRBV27
J: TRBJ1-2
D: NA
CDR3: CASSFRGFWGYTF
DNA: TGTGCCAGCAGTTTCCGGGGATTTTGGGGCTACACCTTC

size: once
V: TRBV11-2
J: TRBJ2-2
D: NA
CDR3: CASSLDGTSTGELFF
DNA: TGTGCCAGCAGCTTAGATGGAACCAGCACCGGGGAGCTGTTTTTT

size: NA
V: TRBV30
J: TRBJ2-2
D: NA
CDR3: CAWKNGASNTGELFF
DNA: TGTGCCTGGAAGAATGGGGCCTCGAACACCGGGGAGCTGTTTTTT

size: NA
V: TRBV5-1
J: TRBJ2-2
D: NA
CDR3: CASSTSQTGELFF
DNA: TGCGCCAGCAGCACCTCACAGACCGGGGAGCTGTTTTTT

size: NA
V: TRBV25-1
J: TRBJ2-5
D: NA
CDR3: CASSDRPAITQETQYF
DNA: TGTGCCAGCAGTGACCGACCAGCAATAACCCAAGAGACCCAGTACTTC

size: once
V: TRBV2
J: TRBJ1-6
D: NA
CDR3: CASSRGGVGSPLHF
DNA: TGTGCCAGCAGTCGAGGAGGGGTGGGTTCACCCCTCCACTTT

size: NA
V: TRBV6-5
J: TRBJ2-3
D: TRBD2
CDR3: CATHTSGITDTQYF
DNA: TGTGCCACCCATACTAGCGGGATCACAGATACGCAGTATTTT

size: once
V: TRBV28
J: TRBJ1-2
D: NA
CDR3: CASSPGRYGYTF
DNA: TGTGCCAGCAGCCCGGGGCGCTATGGCTACACCTTC

size: NA
V: TRBV7-8
J: TRBJ1-4
D: TRBD1
CDR3: CASSFRQGINEKLFF
DNA: TGTGCCAGCAGCTTCCGACAGGGCATTAATGAAAAACTGTTTTTT

size: NA
V: TRBV5-1
J: TRBJ2-3
D: NA
CDR3: CASSFYTGSTDTQYF
DNA: TGCGCCAGCAGCTTCTACACAGGTAGCACAGATACGCAGTATTTT

size: many
V: TRBV9
J: TRBJ1-3
D: NA
CDR3: CASSVQGTGNTIYF
DNA: TGTGCCAGCAGCGTACAGGGTACGGGAAACACCATATATTTT

size: NA
V: TRBV7-9
J: TRBJ1-1
D: NA
CDR3: CASSLALSAGVNTEAFF
DNA: TGTGCCAGCAGCTTAGCGCTCTCTGCAGGGGTGAACACTGAAGCTTTCTTT

size: few
V: TRBV4-1
J: TRBJ1-5
D: NA
CDR3: CASSRGADSNQPQHF
DNA: TGCGCCAGCAGCCGCGGGGCAGATAGCAATCAGCCCCAGCATTTT

size: NA
V: TRBV5-1
J: TRBJ2-1
D: TRBD2
CDR3: CASSYIAGDFGEQFF
DNA: TGCGCCAGCAGCTATATAGCGGGGGACTTCGGTGAGCAGTTCTTC

size: NA
V: TRBV28
J: TRBJ1-1
D: NA
CDR3: CASSSSRSMNTEAFF
DNA: TGTGCCAGCAGTTCCTCGAGAAGCATGAACACTGAAGCTTTCTTT

size: NA
V: TRBV7-2
J: TRBJ2-1
D: TRBD1
CDR3: CASSAGTGVGVEQFF
DNA: TGTGCCAGCAGCGCAGGGACAGGGGTTGGGGTTGAGCAGTTCTTC

size: NA
V: TRBV19
J: TRBJ1-1
D: TRBD1
CDR3: CASSRDRGFDTEAFF
DNA: TGTGCCAGTAGTCGGGACAGGGGGTTCGACACTGAAGCTTTCTTT

size: NA
V: TRBV2
J: TRBJ1-2
D: TRBD1
CDR3: CASRGGQGRGGYTF
DNA: TGTGCCAGCAGGGGGGGACAGGGGAGAGGTGGCTACACCTTC

size: NA
V: TRBV4-3
J: TRBJ1-5
D: NA
CDR3: CASSQAPPNQGNQPQHF
DNA: TGCGCCAGCAGCCAAGCCCCCCCAAATCAGGGCAATCAGCCCCAGCATTTT

size: once
V: TRBV18
J: TRBJ1-5
D: NA
CDR3: CASSLTRGGQPQHF
DNA: TGTGCCAGCTCATTGACTCGGGGGGGTCAGCCCCAGCATTTT